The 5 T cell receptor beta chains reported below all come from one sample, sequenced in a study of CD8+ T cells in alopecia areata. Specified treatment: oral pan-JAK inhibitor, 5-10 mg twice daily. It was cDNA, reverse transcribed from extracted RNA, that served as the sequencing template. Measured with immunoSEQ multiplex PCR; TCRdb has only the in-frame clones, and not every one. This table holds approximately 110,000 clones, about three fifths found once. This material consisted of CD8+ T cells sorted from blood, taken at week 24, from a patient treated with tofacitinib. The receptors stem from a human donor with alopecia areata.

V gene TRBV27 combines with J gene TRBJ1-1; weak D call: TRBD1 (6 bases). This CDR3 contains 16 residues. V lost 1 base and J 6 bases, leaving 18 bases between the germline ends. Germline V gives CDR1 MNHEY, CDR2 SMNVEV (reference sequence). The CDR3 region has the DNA TGTGCCAGCAGTTTATTCCCACGGGGGCGCATTGCTGAAGCTTTCTTT. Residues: CASSLFPRGRIAEAFF.

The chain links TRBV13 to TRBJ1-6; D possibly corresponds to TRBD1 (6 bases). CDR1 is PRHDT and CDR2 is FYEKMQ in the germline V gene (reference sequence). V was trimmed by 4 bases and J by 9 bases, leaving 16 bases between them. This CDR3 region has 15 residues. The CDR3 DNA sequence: TGTGCCAGCAGCTCCCCAACAGGGTCGGTTTCACCCCTCCACTTT. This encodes CASSSPTGSVSPLHF.

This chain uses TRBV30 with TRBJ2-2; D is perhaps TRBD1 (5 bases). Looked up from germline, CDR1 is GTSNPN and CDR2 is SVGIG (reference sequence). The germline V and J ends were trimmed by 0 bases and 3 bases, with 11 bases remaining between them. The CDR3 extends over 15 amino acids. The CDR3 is CAWSVVGQDTGELFF. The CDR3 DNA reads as TGTGCCTGGAGTGTAGTGGGGCAAGACACCGGGGAGCTGTTTTTT.

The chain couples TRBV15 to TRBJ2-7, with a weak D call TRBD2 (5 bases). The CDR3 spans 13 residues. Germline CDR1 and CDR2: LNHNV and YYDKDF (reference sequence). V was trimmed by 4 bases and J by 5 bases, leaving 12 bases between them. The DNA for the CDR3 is TGTGCCACCAGCAAGGCGGGTGGGAACGAGCAGTACTTC. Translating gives CATSKAGGNEQYF.

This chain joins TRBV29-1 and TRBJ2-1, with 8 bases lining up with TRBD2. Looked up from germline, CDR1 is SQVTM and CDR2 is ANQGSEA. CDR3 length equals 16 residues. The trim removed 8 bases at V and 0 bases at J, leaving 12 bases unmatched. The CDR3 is CSTTTRGGSSYNEQFF. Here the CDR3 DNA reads TGCAGCACAACAACCCGGGGGGGGAGCTCCTACAATGAGCAGTTCTTC.